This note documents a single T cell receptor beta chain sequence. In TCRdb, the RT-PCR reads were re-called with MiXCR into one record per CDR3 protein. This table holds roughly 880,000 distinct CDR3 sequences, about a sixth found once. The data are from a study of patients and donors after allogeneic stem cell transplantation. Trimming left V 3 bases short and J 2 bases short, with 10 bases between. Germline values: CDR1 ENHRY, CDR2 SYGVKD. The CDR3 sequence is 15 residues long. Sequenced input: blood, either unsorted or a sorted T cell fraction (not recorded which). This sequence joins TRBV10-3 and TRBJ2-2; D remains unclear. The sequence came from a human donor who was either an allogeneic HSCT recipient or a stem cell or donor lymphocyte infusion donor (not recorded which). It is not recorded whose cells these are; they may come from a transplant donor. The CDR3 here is CAISDGSVNTGELFF. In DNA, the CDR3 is TGTGCCATCAGTGACGGCTCCGTTAACACCGGGGAGCTGTTTTTT.